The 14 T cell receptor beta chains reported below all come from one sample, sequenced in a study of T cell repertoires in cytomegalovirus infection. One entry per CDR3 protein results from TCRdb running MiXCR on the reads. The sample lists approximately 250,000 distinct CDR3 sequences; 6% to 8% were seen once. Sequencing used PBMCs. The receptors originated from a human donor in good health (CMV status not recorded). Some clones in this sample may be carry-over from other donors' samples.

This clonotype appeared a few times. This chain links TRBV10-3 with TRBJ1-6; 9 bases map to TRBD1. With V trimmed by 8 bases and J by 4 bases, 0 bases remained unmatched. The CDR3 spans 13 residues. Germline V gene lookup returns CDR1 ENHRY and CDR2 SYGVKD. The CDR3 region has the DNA TGTGCCATCGGGACAGGGTATAATTCACCCCTCCACTTT. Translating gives CAIGTGYNSPLHF.

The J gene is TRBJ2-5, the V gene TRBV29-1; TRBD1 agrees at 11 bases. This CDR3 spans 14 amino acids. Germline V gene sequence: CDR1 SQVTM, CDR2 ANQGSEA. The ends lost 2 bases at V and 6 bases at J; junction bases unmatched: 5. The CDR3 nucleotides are TGCAGCGTTGAAAGGACAGGGGGCCGTAAGACCCAGTACTTC. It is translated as CSVERTGGRKTQYF. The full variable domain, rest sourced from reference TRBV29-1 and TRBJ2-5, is SAVISQKPSRDICQRGTSLTIQCQVDSQVTMMFWYRQQPGQSLTLIATANQGSEATYESGFVIDKFPISRPNLTFSTLTVSNMSPEDSSIYLCSVERTGGRKTQYFGPGTRLLVL.

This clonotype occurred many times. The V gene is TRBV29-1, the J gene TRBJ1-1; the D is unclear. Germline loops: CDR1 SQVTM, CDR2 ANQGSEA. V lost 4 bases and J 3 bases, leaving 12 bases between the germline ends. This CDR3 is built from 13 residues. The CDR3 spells CSVVVDPDTEAFF. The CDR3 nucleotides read TGCAGCGTTGTTGTCGATCCCGACACTGAAGCTTTCTTT.

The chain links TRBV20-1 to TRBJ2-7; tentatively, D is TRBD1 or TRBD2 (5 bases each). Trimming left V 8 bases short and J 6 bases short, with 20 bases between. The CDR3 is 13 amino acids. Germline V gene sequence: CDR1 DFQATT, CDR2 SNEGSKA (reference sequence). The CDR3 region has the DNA TGCAGTCATAGCAAGGGGATAGGGAGCGAGCAGTACTTC. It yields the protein CSHSKGIGSEQYF.

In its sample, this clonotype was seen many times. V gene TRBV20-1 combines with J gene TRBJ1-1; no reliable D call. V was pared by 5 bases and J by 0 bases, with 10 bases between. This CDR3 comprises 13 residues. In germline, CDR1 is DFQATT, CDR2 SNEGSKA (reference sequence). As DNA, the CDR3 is TGCAGTGCTCTCGGGGATATGAACACTGAAGCTTTCTTT. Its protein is CSALGDMNTEAFF.

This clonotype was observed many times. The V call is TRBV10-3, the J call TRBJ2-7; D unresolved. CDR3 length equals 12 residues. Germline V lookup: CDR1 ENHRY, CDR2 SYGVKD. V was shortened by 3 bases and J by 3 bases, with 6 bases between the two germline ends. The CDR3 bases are TGTGCCATCAGTGACAGCTACTACGAGCAGTACTTC. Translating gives CAISDSYYEQYF.

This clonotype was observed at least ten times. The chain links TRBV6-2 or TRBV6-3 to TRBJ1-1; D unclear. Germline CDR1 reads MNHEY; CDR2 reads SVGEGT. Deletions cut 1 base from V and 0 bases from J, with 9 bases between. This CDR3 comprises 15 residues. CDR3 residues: CASSYWSVMNTEAFF. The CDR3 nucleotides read TGTGCCAGCAGTTACTGGTCAGTAATGAACACTGAAGCTTTCTTT.

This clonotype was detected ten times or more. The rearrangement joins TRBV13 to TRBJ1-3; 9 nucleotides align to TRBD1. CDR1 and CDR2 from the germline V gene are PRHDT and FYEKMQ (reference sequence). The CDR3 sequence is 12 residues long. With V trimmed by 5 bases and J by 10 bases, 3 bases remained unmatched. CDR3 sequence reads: CASSPGQGTIYF. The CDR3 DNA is TGTGCCAGCAGCCCCGGACAGGGGACCATATATTTT.

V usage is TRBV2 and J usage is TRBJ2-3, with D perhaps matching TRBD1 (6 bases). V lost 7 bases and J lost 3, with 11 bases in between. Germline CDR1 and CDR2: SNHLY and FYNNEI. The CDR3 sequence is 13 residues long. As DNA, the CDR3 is TGTGCCAGCACAGGGGAGAGAACAGATACGCAGTATTTT. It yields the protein CASTGERTDTQYF.

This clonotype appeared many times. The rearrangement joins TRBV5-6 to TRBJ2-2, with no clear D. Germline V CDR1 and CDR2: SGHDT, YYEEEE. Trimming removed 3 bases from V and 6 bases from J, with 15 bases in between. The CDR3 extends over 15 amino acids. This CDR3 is CASSWSLVLPGELFF. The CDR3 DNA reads TGTGCCAGCAGCTGGAGCCTGGTATTACCCGGGGAGCTGTTTTTT.

CDR3 in amino acids: CASSLWDSYTF. The CDR3 region has the DNA TGTGCCAGCAGTTTATGGGACAGCTACACCTTC. V gene TRBV28 combines with J gene TRBJ1-2; tentative D call: TRBD1 (5 bases). Germline V lookup: CDR1 MDHEN, CDR2 SYDVKM. This CDR3 is 11 amino acids long. The V and J ends lost 0 bases and 9 bases respectively, with 5 bases between them.

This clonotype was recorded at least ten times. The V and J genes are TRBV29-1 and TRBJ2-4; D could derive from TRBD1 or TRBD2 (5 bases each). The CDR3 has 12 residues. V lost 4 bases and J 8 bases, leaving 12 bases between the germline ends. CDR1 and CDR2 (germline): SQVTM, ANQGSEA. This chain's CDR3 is CSVGDGRDIQYF. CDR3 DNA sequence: TGCAGCGTTGGGGACGGACGAGACATTCAGTACTTC.

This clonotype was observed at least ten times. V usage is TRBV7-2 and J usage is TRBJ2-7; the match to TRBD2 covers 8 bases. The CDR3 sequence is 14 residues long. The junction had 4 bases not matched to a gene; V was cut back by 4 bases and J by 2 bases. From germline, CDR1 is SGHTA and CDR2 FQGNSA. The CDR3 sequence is CASSSPGLAYEQYF. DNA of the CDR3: TGTGCCAGCAGCTCCCCGGGACTAGCCTACGAGCAGTACTTC.

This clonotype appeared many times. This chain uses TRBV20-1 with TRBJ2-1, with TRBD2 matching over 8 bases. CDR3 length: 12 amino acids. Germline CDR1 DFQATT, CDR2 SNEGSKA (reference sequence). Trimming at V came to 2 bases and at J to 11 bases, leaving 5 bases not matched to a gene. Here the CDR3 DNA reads TGCAGTGCTAGATACGGGGGGGAGCAGCAGTTCTTC. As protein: CSARYGGEQQFF.